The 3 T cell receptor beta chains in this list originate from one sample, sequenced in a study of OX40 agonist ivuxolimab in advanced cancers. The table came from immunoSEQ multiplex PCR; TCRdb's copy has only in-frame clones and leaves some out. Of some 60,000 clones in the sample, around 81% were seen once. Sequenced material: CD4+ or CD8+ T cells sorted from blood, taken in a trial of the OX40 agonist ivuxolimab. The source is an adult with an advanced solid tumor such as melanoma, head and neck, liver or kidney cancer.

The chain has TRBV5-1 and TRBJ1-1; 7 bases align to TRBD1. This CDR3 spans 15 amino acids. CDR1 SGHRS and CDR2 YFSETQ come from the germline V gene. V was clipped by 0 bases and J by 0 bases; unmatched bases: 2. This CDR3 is CASSLATGMNTEAFF. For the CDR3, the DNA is TGCGCCAGCAGCTTGGCGACAGGGATGAACACTGAAGCTTTCTTT.

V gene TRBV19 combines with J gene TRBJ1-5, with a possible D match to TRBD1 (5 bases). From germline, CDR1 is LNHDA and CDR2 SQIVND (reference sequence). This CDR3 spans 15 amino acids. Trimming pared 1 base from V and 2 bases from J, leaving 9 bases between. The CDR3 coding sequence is TGTGCCAGTAGTATAGCGGGGGGGGGCAATCAGCCCCAGCATTTT. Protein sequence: CASSIAGGGNQPQHF.

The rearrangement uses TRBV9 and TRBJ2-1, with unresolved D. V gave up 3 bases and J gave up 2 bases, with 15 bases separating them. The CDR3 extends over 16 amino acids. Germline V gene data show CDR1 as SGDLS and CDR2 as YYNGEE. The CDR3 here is CASSGKTVGAYNEQFF. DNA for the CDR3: TGTGCCAGCAGCGGCAAAACCGTTGGGGCCTACAATGAGCAGTTCTTC.